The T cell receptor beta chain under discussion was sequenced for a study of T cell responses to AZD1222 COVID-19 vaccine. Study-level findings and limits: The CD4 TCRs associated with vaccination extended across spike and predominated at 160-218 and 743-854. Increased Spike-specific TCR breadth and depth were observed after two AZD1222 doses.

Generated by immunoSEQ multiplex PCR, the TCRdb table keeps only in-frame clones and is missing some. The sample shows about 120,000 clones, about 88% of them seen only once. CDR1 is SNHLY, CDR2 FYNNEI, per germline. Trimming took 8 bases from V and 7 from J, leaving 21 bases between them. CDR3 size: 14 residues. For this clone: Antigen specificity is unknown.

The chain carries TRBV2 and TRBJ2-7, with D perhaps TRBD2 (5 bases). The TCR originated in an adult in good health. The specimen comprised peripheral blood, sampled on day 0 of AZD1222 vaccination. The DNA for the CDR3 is TGTGCCAGCGGGTCACTAGGCCCAACCCAGGAGCAGTACTTC. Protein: CASGSLGPTQEQYF.